This T cell receptor (beta chain) appears in the sequencing data of a study of glioma-infiltrating T cells. On this clonotype: At one end, the junction sequence differs from germline, possibly due to a read error.

From germline, CDR1 is MDHEN and CDR2 SYDVKM. CDR3 length: 15 residues. TCR alpha and beta CDR3 regions were amplified from RNA using iRepertoire nested multiplex PCR. Input was roughly 100-450 ng of tissue mRNA or PBMC total RNA. TCRdb re-called the multiplex PCR reads with MiXCR, one entry per CDR3 protein. The table includes around 43,000 distinct CDR3 sequences, approximately 20% detected once. Sequencing was performed on glioma tissue, nonneoplastic brain tissue, or PBMCs (not recorded which). This receptor was obtained from a human donor with low-grade glioma or glioblastoma, undergoing nonglioma brain surgery, or in good health (not recorded which). The chain links TRBV28 to TRBJ2-1, with D uncertain. The CDR3 reads CASTSTESSYNEQFF. The CDR3 DNA reads TGTGCCAGCACATCCACCGAAAGCTCCTATAATGAGCAGTTCTTC.